Sequencing of this T cell receptor beta chain was carried out in a study of cytomegalovirus exposure and HLA in healthy donors. The CDR3 is 20 amino acids. Germline CDR1 reads LNHNV; CDR2 reads YYDKDF (reference sequence). After removal of 1 base from V and 4 bases from J, the junction contained 18 bases not matched to a gene. Study-wide results and caveats: Cytomegalovirus-associated TCR beta chains were listed, numbering over 150. In a later analysis, at a false discovery rate of 0.05, 16,951 TCR beta sequences matched HLA alleles. There were some public TCRs occurring in many donors, but most TCR sequences were rare.

60 Vbeta and 13 Jbeta primers were used in PCR. As handled by the study authors: An analysis that came later counted 80 million or so unique TCR beta chains, 9 million to 12 million shared. The table came from immunoSEQ multiplex PCR; TCRdb's copy has only in-frame clones and leaves some out. That table is the source of V, J and clone size, and D and trimming were worked out from the DNA. The sample includes approximately 260,000 clones, 80% to 90% of them seen just once. Note on this clone: Its specificity is unknown.

The chain employs TRBV15 and TRBJ2-5, with 10 bases lining up with TRBD2. Sequenced material: PBMCs. This sequence originates from a woman aged 40 to 55 in good health and CMV-seropositive. The CDR3 coding sequence is TGTGCCACCAGCAGAGCGCCCAGCGGGAGGGCCTATAGCCCACTAGAGACCCAGTACTTC. Its protein is CATSRAPSGRAYSPLETQYF.